Given below is one T cell receptor (beta chain) in context. The repertoire was sequenced with immunoSEQ multiplex PCR; TCRdb's copy has only in-frame clones and lacks some. The sample lists around 57,000 clones, less than 98% occurring once. This entry belongs to a study of technical replicates of blood from a handful of donors. Source material: T cells isolated from PBMCs. The receptor was derived from a human donor in good health.

The CDR3 sequence is CAWSAHPGRANTEAFF. DNA for the CDR3: TGTGCCTGGAGCGCCCACCCCGGGCGGGCGAACACTGAAGCTTTCTTT. The rearrangement uses TRBV30 and TRBJ1-1, with no clear D. The CDR3 length is 16 residues. Per the germline V gene, CDR1 is GTSNPN and CDR2 is SVGIG (reference sequence). Trimming pared 3 bases from V and 1 base from J, leaving 18 bases between.